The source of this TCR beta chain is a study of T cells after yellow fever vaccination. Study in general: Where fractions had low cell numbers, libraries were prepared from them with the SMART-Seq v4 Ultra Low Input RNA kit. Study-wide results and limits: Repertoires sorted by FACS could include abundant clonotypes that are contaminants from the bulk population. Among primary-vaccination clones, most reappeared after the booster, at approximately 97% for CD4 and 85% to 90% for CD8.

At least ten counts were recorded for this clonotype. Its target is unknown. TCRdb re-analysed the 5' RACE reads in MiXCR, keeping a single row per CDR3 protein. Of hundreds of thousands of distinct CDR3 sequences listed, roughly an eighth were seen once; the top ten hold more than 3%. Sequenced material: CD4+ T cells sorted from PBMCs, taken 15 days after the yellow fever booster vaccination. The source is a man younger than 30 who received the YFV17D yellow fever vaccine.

CDR3 sequence (DNA): TGTGCCAGCAGTGATGCAACCATTCGGTCGACCCAGGCTCAGCCCCAGCATTTT. Translating it yields CASSDATIRSTQAQPQHF. This chain joins TRBV6-1 and TRBJ1-5; D not certain. Trimming pared 3 bases from V and 6 bases from J, leaving 24 bases between. The CDR3 contains 18 residues. Germline V lookup: CDR1 MNHNS, CDR2 SASEGT.